The 26 T cell receptor beta chains below come from one sample, sequenced in a study of human T cells and chemical hapten exposure. One entry per CDR3 protein results from TCRdb running MiXCR on the RACE reads. The sample consists of around 120,000 distinct CDR3 sequences, approximately 13% of them appearing once. The time point was: pre-sensitization, week 0. Documented treatment: therapeutic diphenylcyclopropenone sensitization with weekly scalp DPC. Sequenced here: whole blood, sampled in connection with sensitization to the hapten diphenylcyclopropenone (DPC). These receptors were collected from a woman younger than 35 with alopecia areata. Some clones in this sample may be carry-over from other donors' samples.

This clonotype turned up a few times. This chain uses TRBV18 with TRBJ1-5; 12 positions match TRBD1. J lost 1 base, V lost 3 bases, and 4 bases had no gene match. This CDR3 contains 17 residues. CDR1 KGHSH and CDR2 LQKENI come from the germline V gene. The chain's CDR3 is CASSPGTGGASNQPQHF. The DNA of the CDR3 is TGTGCCAGCTCACCCGGGACAGGGGGCGCGAGCAATCAGCCCCAGCATTTT.

This clonotype was detected a few times. This chain joins TRBV18 and TRBJ2-5, with TRBD2 as a possible D gene (6 bases). This CDR3 comprises 15 residues. V lost 2 bases and J lost 0, with 10 bases in between. Germline assignment: CDR1 KGHSH and CDR2 LQKENI. This CDR3 is CASSPFGGDQETQYF. As DNA, the CDR3 is TGTGCCAGCTCACCATTCGGGGGAGACCAAGAGACCCAGTACTTC. Drawing the rest from reference TRBV18 and TRBJ2-5, the complete variable domain is NAGVMQNPRHLVRRRGQEARLRCSPMKGHSHVYWYRQLPEEGLKFMVYLQKENIIDESGMPKERFSAEFPKEGPSILRIQQVVRGDSAAYFCASSPFGGDQETQYFGPGTRLLVL.

Only a few counts were recorded for this clonotype. The chain combines TRBV4-3 with TRBJ2-2, with TRBD2 as a possible D gene (5 bases). Looked up from germline, CDR1 is LGHNA and CDR2 is YSLEER. The V and J ends lost 6 bases and 4 bases respectively, with 12 bases between them. The CDR3 contains 14 residues. The CDR3: CASSFRAGTGELFF. The CDR3 region has the DNA TGCGCCAGCAGTTTTAGGGCGGGCACCGGGGAGCTGTTTTTT.

This clonotype was recorded at least ten times. The CDR3 bases are TGTGCCAGCAGCATATTAAGGGGGGTCAGCAATGAGCAGTTCTTC. Translating it yields CASSILRGVSNEQFF. The genes are TRBV7-2 and TRBJ2-1; either TRBD1 or TRBD2 may fit D (6 bases each). V was cut by 5 bases and J by 6 bases, with 17 bases left in between. CDR3 length: 15 amino acids. The germline CDR1 and CDR2 sequences are SGHTA and FQGNSA.

V usage is TRBV7-2 and J usage is TRBJ1-2, with 11 positions matching TRBD1. Germline lookup yields CDR1 SGHTA and CDR2 FQGNSA. J was trimmed by 9 bases and V by 5 bases; bases with no gene match: 8. CDR3 length: 14 amino acids. CDR3 amino acids: CASSKRGQGVSYTF. The CDR3 nucleotides read TGTGCCAGCAGCAAGCGGGGACAGGGGGTGAGCTACACCTTC. The full variable domain, rest sourced from reference TRBV7-2 and TRBJ1-2, is GAGVSQSPSNKVTEKGKDVELRCDPISGHTALYWYRQSLGQGLEFLIYFQGNSAPDKSGLPSDRFSAERTGGSVSTLTIQRTQQEDSAVYLCASSKRGQGVSYTFGSGTRLTVV.

The chain carries TRBV30 and TRBJ2-5, with D unresolved. Trimming stripped 2 bases from V and 4 bases from J, with 5 bases between. The CDR3 has 11 residues. Germline V lookup: CDR1 GTSNPN, CDR2 SVGIG (reference sequence). The CDR3 nucleotides read TGTGCCTGGAGTATCGGAGAGACCCAGTACTTC. Its translation is CAWSIGETQYF. The variable domain in full, completed from reference TRBV30 and TRBJ2-5, reads SQTIHQWPATLVQPVGSPLSLECTVEGTSNPNLYWYRQAAGRGLQLLFYSVGIGQISSEVPQNLSASRPQDRQFILSSKKLLLSDSGFYLCAWSIGETQYFGPGTRLLVL.

In its sample, this clonotype was seen many times. This sequence joins TRBV6-2 or TRBV6-3 and TRBJ2-2; D unclear. V lost 7 bases and J 3 bases, leaving 12 bases between the germline ends. Germline CDR1 reads MNHEY; CDR2 reads SVGEGT. The CDR3 contains 14 residues. The CDR3 sequence is CASTRASDTGELFF. The CDR3 DNA sequence: TGTGCCAGCACCCGCGCGTCCGACACCGGGGAGCTGTTTTTT.

This clonotype was picked up a small number of times. The chain joins TRBV6-2 or TRBV6-3 to TRBJ2-3; D ambiguous. This CDR3 has 13 residues. Germline CDR1 and CDR2: MNHEY and SVGEGT. Trimming stripped 0 bases from V and 5 bases from J, with 6 bases between. This CDR3 reads CASSYSLKDTQYF. In nucleotides, the CDR3 is TGTGCCAGCAGTTACTCGTTGAAAGATACGCAGTATTTT.

This chain joins TRBV7-2 and TRBJ2-5, with TRBD1 matching 8 bases. Germline V lookup: CDR1 SGHTA, CDR2 FQGNSA. The CDR3 extends over 14 amino acids. Germline trimming cut 0 bases from V and 13 bases from J; bases unmatched to any gene: 10. CDR3 residues: CASSLAGGQGDPYF. Here the CDR3 DNA reads TGTGCCAGCAGCTTAGCGGGCGGACAGGGTGATCCGTACTTC. The full variable domain, its missing parts supplied by reference TRBV7-2 and TRBJ2-5, is GAGVSQSPSNKVTEKGKDVELRCDPISGHTALYWYRQSLGQGLEFLIYFQGNSAPDKSGLPSDRFSAERTGGSVSTLTIQRTQQEDSAVYLCASSLAGGQGDPYFGPGTRLLVL.

The rearrangement links TRBV29-1 to TRBJ2-5; D assignment may be TRBD1 or TRBD2 (5 bases each). The CDR3 length is 15 residues. Looked up from germline, CDR1 is SQVTM and CDR2 is ANQGSEA. The germline V and J ends were trimmed by 7 bases and 5 bases, with 23 bases remaining between them. The CDR3 sequence: CSDALGTVKGETQYF. The CDR3 coding sequence is TGCAGCGACGCCTTAGGGACGGTGAAGGGGGAGACCCAGTACTTC.

The CDR3 region has the DNA TGTGCCTGGAGTCCCCAGGGGCCAGATACGCAGTATTTT. It yields the protein CAWSPQGPDTQYF. This chain connects TRBV30 to TRBJ2-3; D is possibly TRBD1 (6 bases). There are 13 residues in the CDR3. V was clipped by 2 bases and J by 4 bases, with 10 bases between them. The germline gives CDR1 GTSNPN, CDR2 SVGIG (reference sequence).

This sequence joins TRBV4-3 and TRBJ2-1; D call uncertain. The CDR3 covers 17 residues. V shed 0 bases and J shed 0 bases, with 12 bases lying between them. Germline CDR1 and CDR2: LGHNA and YSLEER. CDR3 coding DNA: TGCGCCAGCAGCCAAGAGATCGCCAGGTCCTCCTACAATGAGCAGTTCTTC. This translates into CASSQEIARSSYNEQFF.

The table lists this clonotype with a few counts. This rearrangement joins TRBV28 to TRBJ2-3; the match to TRBD2 covers 7 bases. The trim removed 11 bases at V and 0 bases at J, leaving 2 bases unmatched. The CDR3 is 12 residues long. Germline loops: CDR1 MDHEN, CDR2 SYDVKM. CDR3 sequence: CAWRGSTDTQYF. The CDR3 DNA is TGTGCCTGGCGGGGGAGCACAGATACGCAGTATTTT.

This clonotype was counted many times. V is TRBV18 and J is TRBJ1-5; possibly TRBD1 for D (6 bases). Trimming took off 2 bases at V and 7 bases at J, with 12 bases between the two ends. Germline-derived CDR1 and CDR2 are KGHSH and LQKENI. The length of the CDR3 is 14 residues. CDR3 DNA sequence: TGTGCCAGCTCACCATTGGGGGCAGGACAGCCCCAGCATTTT. This gives the protein CASSPLGAGQPQHF.

The V gene is TRBV5-1, the J gene TRBJ2-3; TRBD2 agrees at 14 bases. The germline V gene has CDR1 SGHRS and CDR2 YFSETQ. V lost 4 bases, J lost 0 bases, and 7 bases stayed unmatched. The CDR3 has 18 amino acids. Written as DNA, the CDR3 is TGCGCCAGCAGCCTCGGACTAGCGGGGGGCCCTAGCACAGATACGCAGTATTTT. This sequence encodes CASSLGLAGGPSTDTQYF. Using reference TRBV5-1 and TRBJ2-3 for the parts outside the CDR3, the full variable domain is KAGVTQTPRYLIKTRGQQVTLSCSPISGHRSVSWYQQTPGQGLQFLFEYFSETQRNKGNFPGRFSGRQFSNSRSEMNVSTLELGDSALYLCASSLGLAGGPSTDTQYFGPGTRLTVL.

The rearrangement links TRBV7-6 to TRBJ2-1; 10 bases match TRBD1. Germline CDR1 and CDR2: SGHVS and FNYEAQ. This CDR3 region has 14 residues. After removal of 4 bases from V and 6 bases from J, the junction contained 3 bases not matched to a gene. The CDR3 region is CASSSGQGSNEQFF. For the CDR3, the DNA is TGTGCCAGCAGCTCGGGACAGGGGAGCAATGAGCAGTTCTTC.

This clonotype was detected a few times. The chain combines TRBV5-5 with TRBJ1-1; D possibly corresponds to TRBD1 (5 bases). CDR3 length: 12 amino acids. CDR1 and CDR2 from the germline V gene are SGHKS and YYEKEE (reference sequence). The ends were cut back, 4 bases at V and 7 bases at J, with 11 bases in the middle. DNA of the CDR3: TGTGCCAGCAGCCCCGCCGACAGTGAAGCTTTCTTT. Protein sequence: CASSPADSEAFF.

In regard to this clonotype: The junction does not match germline at one end; this may be a read error. The V call is TRBV18, the J call TRBJ1-1, with a tentative D call TRBD1 (6 bases). The germline V gene has CDR1 KGHSH and CDR2 LQKENI. The CDR3 consists of 16 residues. CDR3 sequence: CVSSPDIQGPHTEAFF. The CDR3 DNA sequence: TGTGTCAGCTCACCCGACATACAGGGCCCCCACACTGAAGCTTTCTTT.

This chain uses TRBV25-1 with TRBJ2-7, with 7 bases identical to TRBD1. Germline trimming cut 5 bases from V and 2 bases from J; bases unmatched to any gene: 6. The CDR3 loop spans 14 amino acids. CDR1 and CDR2 from the germline V gene are MGHDK and SYGVNS. DNA of the CDR3: TGTGCCAGCAGTACCGGGACAGAGGCCTACGAGCAGTACTTC. This encodes CASSTGTEAYEQYF.

This clonotype was seen a handful of times. The chain joins TRBV11-2 to TRBJ2-1; 7 positions match TRBD1. The V gene end was trimmed by 5 bases and the J gene end by 6 bases; junction bases not matched to a gene: 4. This CDR3 has 13 amino acids. Germline lookup yields CDR1 SGHAT and CDR2 FQNNGV. The CDR3 protein is CASSPGTVNEQFF. CDR3 bases: TGTGCCAGCAGCCCCGGGACAGTCAATGAGCAGTTCTTC. Based on the CDR3 plus reference TRBV11-2 and TRBJ2-1, the full variable domain is EAGVAQSPRYKIIEKRQSVAFWCNPISGHATLYWYQQILGQGPKLLIQFQNNGVVDDSQLPKDRFSAERLKGVDSTLKIQPAKLEDSAVYLCASSPGTVNEQFFGPGTRLTVL.

This clonotype was seen only a few times. V is TRBV5-1 and J is TRBJ2-7, with a tentative D call TRBD1 (6 bases). V lost 3 bases to trimming and J lost 3 bases, with 16 bases between them. This CDR3 comprises 15 residues. CDR1 and CDR2 from the germline V gene are SGHRS and YFSETQ. The CDR3 region has the DNA TGCGCCAGCAGCTCGTTATCTACAGGGTTCTACGAGCAGTACTTC. This sequence encodes CASSSLSTGFYEQYF. The whole variable domain, filled in from reference TRBV5-1 and TRBJ2-7, reads KAGVTQTPRYLIKTRGQQVTLSCSPISGHRSVSWYQQTPGQGLQFLFEYFSETQRNKGNFPGRFSGRQFSNSRSEMNVSTLELGDSALYLCASSSLSTGFYEQYFGPGTRLTVT.

This clonotype was seen a few times. The chain uses TRBV20-1 and TRBJ2-5; TRBD2 matches 11 bases. The V gene's germline CDR1 is DFQATT and CDR2 SNEGSKA (reference sequence). The V gene end was trimmed by 0 bases and the J gene end by 5 bases; junction bases not matched to a gene: 5. The CDR3 is 15 amino acids. CDR3 in DNA: TGCAGTGCTAGAGACCCACTAGCGGGGGTGGAGACCCAGTACTTC. Amino acids: CSARDPLAGVETQYF.

The chain carries TRBV2 and TRBJ1-1; no definite D call. This CDR3 region has 12 residues. The germline V gene has CDR1 SNHLY and CDR2 FYNNEI. V gave up 3 bases and J gave up 9 bases, with 11 bases separating them. CDR3 sequence: CASSDGPRQAFF. For the CDR3, the DNA is TGTGCCAGCAGTGATGGTCCCAGACAAGCTTTCTTT. Variable domain in full (rest from reference TRBV2 and TRBJ1-1): EPEVTQTPSHQVTQMGQEVILRCVPISNHLYFYWYRQILGQKVEFLVSFYNNEISEKSEIFDDQFSVERPDGSNFTLKIRSTKLEDSAMYFCASSDGPRQAFFGQGTRLTVV.

Only a few counts were recorded for this clonotype. The chain uses TRBV6-6 and TRBJ2-2; TRBD1 is a possible D gene (7 bases). V shed 1 base and J shed 2 bases, with 14 bases lying between them. The CDR3 sequence is 17 residues long. CDR1 is MNHNY and CDR2 is SVGAGI in the germline V gene (reference sequence). This CDR3 reads CASSYYSGDSNTGELFF. DNA for the CDR3: TGTGCCAGCAGTTACTACTCGGGGGACAGCAACACCGGGGAGCTGTTTTTT.

The chain employs TRBV7-9 and TRBJ1-1; 9 bases agree with TRBD1. The trim removed 1 base at V and 4 bases at J, leaving 4 bases unmatched. Germline V gives CDR1 SEHNR, CDR2 FQNEAQ (reference sequence). The CDR3 is 15 amino acids. Here the CDR3 reads CASSLGDRESTEAFF. As DNA, the CDR3 is TGTGCCAGCAGCTTAGGGGACAGGGAGAGCACTGAAGCTTTCTTT.

This clonotype was detected a few times. The chain uses TRBV4-3 and TRBJ2-2; the D call may be TRBD1 or TRBD2 (5 bases each). The CDR3 extends over 18 amino acids. CDR1 and CDR2 from the germline V gene are LGHNA and YSLEER. With 3 bases removed from V and 6 bases from J, the gap between germline ends came to 23 bases. The CDR3 nucleotides read TGCGCCAGCAGCCATTCACCCGACCCGGGACGTCTTCCCGGGGAGCTGTTTTTT. Translated: CASSHSPDPGRLPGELFF.